These 8 T cell receptor beta chains share one sample of origin, sequenced in a study of T cell responses to AZD1222 COVID-19 vaccine. TCRdb's copy holds only in-frame clones and misses some; the assay was immunoSEQ multiplex PCR. The sample has approximately 84,000 clones, around nine tenths seen once. This specimen was peripheral blood, taken on day 0 of AZD1222 vaccination. These receptors came from an adult in good health.

CDR3 nucleotides: TGCAGTGCCAGACTAAGCTATGGCTACACCTTC. Amino acids: CSARLSYGYTF. The chain joins TRBV20-1 to TRBJ1-2; no clear D. Germline CDR1 and CDR2: DFQATT and SNEGSKA (reference sequence). Trimming removed 6 bases from V and 4 bases from J, with 9 bases in between. This CDR3 is 11 amino acids long.

The chain uses TRBV7-8 and TRBJ2-6, with TRBD2 identical over 8 bases. Germline V gene sequence: CDR1 SGHVS, CDR2 FQNEAQ. J gave up 2 bases and V 6 bases, and 12 bases lay outside the gene matches. The CDR3 has 18 amino acids. CDR3 residues: CASRYMGLSGTGANVLTF. CDR3 in DNA: TGTGCCAGCAGATATATGGGTCTTAGCGGGACTGGGGCCAACGTCCTGACTTTC.

J is TRBJ2-6 and V is TRBV19; 10 bases agree with TRBD1. J was trimmed by 12 bases and V by 7 bases; bases with no gene match: 9. The CDR3 sequence is 14 residues long. Germline lookup yields CDR1 LNHDA and CDR2 SQIVND (reference sequence). CDR3 bases: TGTGCCAGTATTGGGAGGGACAGGGGTGGCGTCCTGACTTTC. Translating it yields CASIGRDRGGVLTF.

In this sample, this clone turned up a few times. This specimen includes other DNA sequences encoding the same CDR3. The chain carries TRBV7-2 and TRBJ1-6; 9 bases map to TRBD1. Trimming at V came to 0 bases and at J to 7 bases, leaving 1 base not matched to a gene. In germline, CDR1 is SGHTA, CDR2 FQGNSA. This CDR3 has 15 amino acids. CDR3 DNA sequence: TGTGCCAGCAGCTTAGCGGGGACAGGGAATTCACCCCTCCACTTT. Its protein product is CASSLAGTGNSPLHF.

The chain is built from TRBV7-3 and TRBJ2-1; 13 bases fit TRBD2. Germline CDR1 reads SGHTA; CDR2 reads FQGTGA. The CDR3 is made up of 16 amino acids. V shed 3 bases, J shed 7 bases, and the junction held 6 bases outside the gene matches. In DNA, the CDR3 is TGTGCCAGCAGCTTGACCGGGACTAGCGGGGTAAATGAGCAGTTCTTC. This gives the protein CASSLTGTSGVNEQFF.

The V call is TRBV9, the J call TRBJ2-5; 10 bases align to TRBD1. This CDR3 spans 16 amino acids. J lost 4 bases, V lost 4 bases, and 10 bases had no gene match. Germline V lookup: CDR1 SGDLS, CDR2 YYNGEE. The CDR3 loop is CASSPKGQGMRETQYF. The CDR3 nucleotides read TGTGCCAGCAGCCCTAAGGGACAGGGGATGAGAGAGACCCAGTACTTC.

This chain uses TRBV29-1 with TRBJ2-7; tentatively, D is TRBD1 or TRBD2 (5 bases each). Trimming took off 7 bases at V and 3 bases at J, with 16 bases between the two ends. This CDR3 is 13 amino acids long. CDR1 is SQVTM and CDR2 is ANQGSEA in the germline V gene. The CDR3 sequence is CSAGGGARYEQYF. The CDR3 coding sequence is TGCAGCGCTGGGGGTGGAGCTCGCTACGAGCAGTACTTC.

This clone was detected once. The chain employs TRBV6-5 and TRBJ1-6; D call uncertain. This CDR3 has 13 residues. Germline V gene data show CDR1 as MNHEY and CDR2 as SVGAGI. Trimming took 5 bases from V and 8 from J, leaving 10 bases between them. CDR3 DNA: TGTGCCAGCAGTCCTCGAACCCATTCACCCCTCCACTTT. Its protein is CASSPRTHSPLHF.